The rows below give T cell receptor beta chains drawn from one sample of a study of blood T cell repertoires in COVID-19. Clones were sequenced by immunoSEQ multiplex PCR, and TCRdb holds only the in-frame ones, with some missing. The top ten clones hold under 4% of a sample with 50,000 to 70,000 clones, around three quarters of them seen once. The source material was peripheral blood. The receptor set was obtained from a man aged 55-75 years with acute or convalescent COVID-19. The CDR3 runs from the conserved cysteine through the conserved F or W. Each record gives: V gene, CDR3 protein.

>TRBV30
CAWMTGDNSPLHF
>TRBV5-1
CASSESGQLNTEAFF
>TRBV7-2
CASSLTTGAEAFF
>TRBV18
CATQVAPAYEQYF
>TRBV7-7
CASSPGLAVYNEQFF
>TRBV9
CASSATGVLSNYGYTF
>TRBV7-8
CASSTSRSGAFF
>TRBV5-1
CASSHLTGENGNQPQHF
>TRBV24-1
CATSDPNHNAPGETQYF
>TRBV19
CASARGAPSYEQYF
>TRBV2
CASSPENIQYF
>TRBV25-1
CASSATSGVKETQYF
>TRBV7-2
CASSLAEAGGRADTQYF
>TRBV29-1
CNQLAGGSEGAQGTQYF
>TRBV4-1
CASSQLSGEYNEQFF
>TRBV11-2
CASSDDRGRYGYTF